What follows are 28 T cell receptor beta chains derived from one specimen sequenced in a study of tumor and adjacent non-tumor tissue in lung cancer. A modified ARM-PCR protocol with three rounds of nested PCR amplified TCRbeta. TCRdb recomputed calls from the multiplex PCR reads with MiXCR, one row per CDR3 protein. In the table there are more than 45,000 distinct CDR3 sequences, roughly two thirds of which are singletons. This sample's RNA came from whole unsorted tissue. The normal lung tissue was taken more than 3 cm from the tumor edge. Specimen: distant non-tumor lung tissue. The receptors derive from a woman aged 70-85 years with non-small cell lung cancer.

This clonotype was counted many times. This chain joins TRBV21-1 and TRBJ1-5. TRBV21-1 is tagged as a pseudogene. The CDR3 covers 13 residues. Here the CDR3 reads CASSKDNNQPQHF. The CDR3 region has the DNA TGTGCCAGCAGCAAAGACAACAATCAGCCCCAGCATTTT.

On this clonotype: Since the CDR3 does not end with the conserved phenylalanine or tryptophan, this likely comes from a read error. The chain combines TRBV6-5 with TRBJ2-1; the match to TRBD2 covers 10 bases. This CDR3 has 15 residues. Germline lookup yields CDR1 MNHEY and CDR2 SVGAGI. Unmatched junction bases numbered 9, after V lost 9 bases and J lost 4 bases. The DNA for the CDR3 is TGTGCCAGTTCTTACAGCGGGGGGGGATACAATGAGCAGTTCTTA. This sequence encodes CASSYSGGGYNEQFL.

As regards this clonotype: A read error may produce the germline difference seen at one junction end. This chain joins TRBV4-1 and TRBJ2-7; the D gene is possibly TRBD2 (6 bases). This CDR3 has 13 residues. Germline CDR1 is MGHRA and CDR2 is YSYEKL. The CDR3 is CASRHRLDYEQYF. The CDR3 DNA reads TGCGCCAGCAGACACAGACTGGACTACGAGCAATACTTC.

Details on this clonotype: One junction end does not reproduce the germline sequence, and a read error may be involved. The J gene is TRBJ1-1, the V gene TRBV12-3 or TRBV12-4, with TRBD1 matching over 7 bases. The CDR3 loop spans 12 amino acids. The CDR3, as DNA: TGTGCCAGCATTTTCACAGGGGTTGAAGTTTTCTTC. Its translation is CASIFTGVEVFF.

Details on this clonotype: An end of the junction does not agree with germline; a read error may underlie this. The chain couples TRBV7-3 to TRBJ2-7; D is unclear. The CDR3 loop spans 13 amino acids. The V gene's germline CDR1 is SGHTA and CDR2 FQGTGA. CDR3 nucleotides: TGTGCCAGCAGCTTAAATGCCTACTACGGGCAGTACTTC. This sequence encodes CASSLNAYYGQYF.

In its sample, this clonotype was seen many times. The V and J genes are TRBV5-4 and TRBJ2-1; D is perhaps TRBD1 (6 bases). V lost 3 bases and J 9 bases, leaving 13 bases between the germline ends. The CDR3 has 13 residues. CDR1 is SGHNT, CDR2 YYREEE, per germline (reference sequence). The DNA for the CDR3 is TGTGCCAGCAGCTCGCCCCGACAGGTTGAGCAGTTCTTC. As protein: CASSSPRQVEQFF.

Concerning this clonotype: A much larger clone differs from this one at a single base, so this may be a read error. Since the CDR3 does not end with the conserved phenylalanine or tryptophan, this likely comes from a read error. This rearrangement joins TRBV5-1 to TRBJ2-1; 8 positions agree with TRBD2. Germline assignment: CDR1 SGHRS and CDR2 YFSETQ. Losses at the gene ends were 2 bases for V and 5 bases for J; bases not matched to a gene: 0. The CDR3 is 13 amino acids. For the CDR3, the DNA is TGCGCCAGCAGCTTAGCGGGGGACAATGAGCAGTTCATC. It codes for CASSLAGDNEQFI.

Worth noting for this clonotype: The junction shows a germline mismatch at one end, possibly a read error. The chain employs TRBV29-1 and TRBJ2-1; 12 nucleotides match TRBD2. Germline V gives CDR1 SQVTM, CDR2 ANQGSEA. CDR3 size: 14 residues. The CDR3 coding sequence is TGCAGCGTAGCCGGGACTAGCGGGTTCGATGAGCAATTCTTC. It translates to CSVAGTSGFDEQFF.

About this clonotype: A much larger clone is a single base away; this may be a read error. The rearrangement joins TRBV30 to TRBJ2-7, with D tentatively TRBD2 (6 bases). The CDR3 is made up of 15 amino acids. Germline CDR1 and CDR2: GTSNPN and SVGIG (reference sequence). The CDR3 region is CAWRASGFSSYGQYF. The DNA of the CDR3 is TGTGCCTGGAGGGCGAGCGGGTTCAGCTCCTACGGGCAGTACTTC. Full variable domain (missing parts from reference TRBV30 and TRBJ2-7): SQTIHQWPATLVQPVGSPLSLECTVEGTSNPNLYWYRQAAGRGLQLLFYSVGIGQISSEVPQNLSASRPQDRQFILSSKKLLLSDSGFYLCAWRASGFSSYGQYFGPGTRLTVT.

With respect to this clonotype: The junction departs from the called germline gene at one end, perhaps through a read error. The rearrangement uses TRBV6-1 and TRBJ2-2; 11 nucleotides align to TRBD2. CDR3 length: 16 amino acids. Germline V CDR1 and CDR2: MNHNS, SASEGT. In DNA, the CDR3 is TGTGTCAGCAGTGATAGCGGGAGGGCGTACACCGGGGAGCTGTTTTTT. This encodes CVSSDSGRAYTGELFF.

To note about this clonotype: In this CDR3 the conserved last residue, phenylalanine or tryptophan, is missing, so a read error is likely. The chain recombines TRBV5-6 with TRBJ2-1; D is unresolved. The CDR3 consists of 13 residues. CDR1 SGHDT and CDR2 YYEEEE come from the germline V gene. For the CDR3, the DNA is TGTGCAAGCAGCACCGGCTCCTACAATGAGCAGTTCCTC. Translating gives CASSTGSYNEQFL.

Comment on this clonotype: This is likely a read error, given that the CDR3 carries no conserved phenylalanine or tryptophan at its end. The chain has TRBV5-5 and TRBJ1-2, with a possible D match to TRBD1 (5 bases). The CDR3 consists of 15 residues. CDR1 is SGHKS, CDR2 YYEKEE, per germline (reference sequence). V was trimmed by 6 bases and J by 4 bases, leaving 19 bases between them. CDR3 amino acids: CASIFAGTKLYGYTI. For the CDR3, the DNA is TGTGCCAGCATCTTTGCCGGGACTAAACTCTATGGCTACACCATC.

The chain employs TRBV10-3 and TRBJ2-3; D is uncertain. This CDR3 is built from 14 residues. V lost 0 bases and J 5 bases, leaving 9 bases between the germline ends. From germline, CDR1 is ENHRY and CDR2 SYGVKD. The CDR3 region is CAISESVNRDTQYF. CDR3 bases: TGTGCCATCAGTGAGTCGGTGAACAGAGATACGCAGTATTTT.

As for this clonotype: A read error may be the cause here, since a much bigger clone is one base away. The CDR3 sequence: CASSWARNIQYF. CDR3 DNA: TGTGCCAGCAGTTGGGCCCGAAACATTCAGTACTTC. The V gene is TRBV28, the J gene TRBJ2-4, with no clear D. Between the trimmed V and J ends, which lost 4 bases and 6 bases, there was a span of 7 bases. This CDR3 has 12 residues. The V gene's germline CDR1 is MDHEN and CDR2 SYDVKM.

This clonotype was seen once. A junction end diverges from the germline sequence, so it may reflect a read error. This rearrangement joins TRBV7-9 to TRBJ2-2, with a tentative D call TRBD2 (5 bases). The CDR3 has 16 amino acids. The germline V gene has CDR1 SEHNR and CDR2 FQNEAQ (reference sequence). In DNA, the CDR3 is TGTGCCAGCAGCGGACTGACATTCACGAACACCGGGGAGCTGCTTTTT. Amino acid sequence: CASSGLTFTNTGELLF.

Details on this clonotype: An end of the junction differs from the germline gene, which may be a read error. The rearrangement joins TRBV6-5 to TRBJ2-1; possible D gene TRBD2, 5 bases. In germline, CDR1 is MNHEY, CDR2 SVGAGI. The CDR3 extends over 15 amino acids. The CDR3 bases are TGTGCCAGCAGTTGCTACAGTCCTATGAGGGATGAGCGGTTCTTC. Translating gives CASSCYSPMRDERFF.

As concerns this clonotype: Given a much more abundant clone one base away, this may be a read error. The chain recombines TRBV20-1 with TRBJ2-2; D is unresolved. The CDR3 has 13 residues. Trimming stripped 6 bases from V and 1 base from J, with 9 bases between. The germline gives CDR1 DFQATT, CDR2 SNEGSKA (reference sequence). The CDR3 coding sequence is TGCAGTGCAAGAATGGGGAACACCGGGGAGCTGTTTTTT. It codes for CSARMGNTGELFF.

This sequence joins TRBV6-6 and TRBJ2-3, with D uncertain. Trimming took 6 bases from V and 4 from J, leaving 20 bases between them. CDR3 size: 16 residues. Germline values: CDR1 MNHNY, CDR2 SVGAGI (reference sequence). The CDR3 coding sequence is TGTGCCAGCAGCGACGCGGTGGGAACACATGCAGATACGCAGTATTTT. As protein: CASSDAVGTHADTQYF.

A word on this clonotype: At one end the junction does not follow the germline gene, possibly because of a read error. The chain combines TRBV20-1 with TRBJ2-3; 8 bases are a match to TRBD1. CDR1 DFQATT and CDR2 SNEGSKA come from the germline V gene (reference sequence). The CDR3 consists of 15 residues. Here the CDR3 reads CSASEYGQGTDTHYF. In nucleotides, the CDR3 is TGCAGTGCTAGCGAATATGGACAGGGAACCGATACGCACTATTTT.

Remarks on this clonotype: A junction boundary mismatches the germline segment, possibly from a read error. The CDR3 region is CASSWPTGDRNDEQFF. Written as DNA, the CDR3 is TGCGCCAGCAGCTGGCCGACAGGGGATAGGAACGATGAGCAGTTCTTC. The genes are TRBV5-5 and TRBJ2-1; TRBD1 matches 8 bases. CDR1 SGHKS and CDR2 YYEKEE come from the germline V gene (reference sequence). This CDR3 is 16 amino acids long.

Concerning this clonotype itself: A much bigger clone sits one base away, suggesting this may be a read error. The CDR3 spells CASSIRTGTDPTNYGYTF. In nucleotides, the CDR3 is TGTGCCAGCAGCATACGGACAGGGACGGATCCAACTAACTATGGCTACACCTTC. V is TRBV7-9 and J is TRBJ1-2, with 8 positions matching TRBD1. Germline CDR1 SEHNR, CDR2 FQNEAQ (reference sequence). After removal of 5 bases from V and 0 bases from J, the junction contained 14 bases not matched to a gene. The CDR3 consists of 18 residues.

Details on this clonotype: A much larger clone sits a single nucleotide away, making a read error possible. The rearrangement links TRBV12-3 or TRBV12-4 to TRBJ1-5; 7 bases are a match to TRBD1. The CDR3 runs 13 residues. CDR3 protein: CASSHTGDQAQHF. The CDR3 region has the DNA TGTGCCAGCAGTCATACAGGGGATCAGGCCCAGCATTTT.

About this clonotype: A much larger clonotype is one base distant, so this may be a read error. The chain uses TRBV2 and TRBJ1-1; a weak D match, TRBD1 (5 bases). Germline values: CDR1 SNHLY, CDR2 FYNNEI. The CDR3 is 13 residues long. The CDR3 sequence: CAGSDVSGVQAFF. DNA for the CDR3: TGTGCCGGCAGTGACGTTTCGGGGGTTCAAGCTTTCTTT.

This clonotype has just a few counts. This may be a read error: a much more frequent sequence differs by one nucleotide. The rearrangement uses TRBV5-1 and TRBJ2-2, with D perhaps given as TRBD1 or TRBD2 (5 bases each). The germline V gene encodes CDR1 SGHRS and CDR2 YFSETQ. The CDR3 extends over 15 amino acids. Trimming removed 4 bases at V and 3 bases at J, with 13 bases between. The CDR3 region is CASSRRDADTGELFF. For the CDR3, the DNA is TGCGCCAGCAGCCGCCGGGACGCAGACACCGGGGAGCTGTTTTTT. Filled out from reference TRBV5-1 and TRBJ2-2, the complete variable domain reads KAGVTQTPRYLIKTRGQQVTLSCSPISGHRSVSWYQQTPGQGLQFLFEYFSETQRNKGNFPGRFSGRQFSNSRSEMNVSTLELGDSALYLCASSRRDADTGELFFGEGSRLTVL.

The sample holds many counts of this clonotype. This sequence joins TRBV28 and TRBJ2-2, with unresolved D. This CDR3 comprises 15 residues. Germline-derived CDR1 and CDR2 are MDHEN and SYDVKM. The germline V and J ends were trimmed by 1 base and 0 bases, with 6 bases remaining between them. CDR3 sequence reads: CASSLYTPNTGELFF. The CDR3 DNA sequence: TGTGCCAGCAGTTTATACACCCCGAACACCGGGGAGCTGTTTTTT.

Turning to this clonotype: Relative to the germline gene, one junction end is altered; a read error may explain this. This sequence joins TRBV5-4 and TRBJ2-1; unclear D gene. Per the germline V gene, CDR1 is SGHNT and CDR2 is YYREEE (reference sequence). This CDR3 is built from 17 residues. CDR3 in DNA: TGTGCGAGCAGTCCGAGTTCGGGCGCAAATTTGGGCAAAGATCAGTTCTTC. It yields the protein CASSPSSGANLGKDQFF.

This clonotype was seen a handful of times. With a much larger clone just one base away, this may be a read error. Likely a read error: the CDR3 ends without its conserved phenylalanine or tryptophan. This chain joins TRBV20-1 and TRBJ2-7, with D possibly being TRBD2 (5 bases). The germline gives CDR1 DFQATT, CDR2 SNEGSKA (reference sequence). This CDR3 is built from 13 residues. The CDR3 sequence is CRAPGIQDHEQYS. CDR3 in DNA: TGCAGAGCTCCCGGGATCCAGGACCACGAGCAGTACTCC.

Comment on this clonotype: The junction does not match germline at one end; this may be a read error. The rearrangement links TRBV28 to TRBJ1-1; possible D gene TRBD1, 6 bases. The germline V gene has CDR1 MDHEN and CDR2 SYDVKM. The CDR3 extends over 16 amino acids. This CDR3 reads CVSSLATGGVGSEAFF. The DNA of the CDR3 is TGTGTCAGCAGTTTAGCCACGGGGGGCGTTGGTTCTGAAGCTTTCTTT.